Below, 32 T cell receptor beta chains from the same sample are listed, as sequenced in a study of Ad26.COV2.S vaccination and SARS-CoV-2 variants. The data were produced by immunoSEQ multiplex PCR, yet TCRdb's version contains in-frame clones alone and is incomplete. Among hundreds of thousands of clones listed, roughly 85% were seen once. As to treatment: 15 to 20 received Ad26.COV2.S at low or high dose, single or two shots; several received placebo; per-sample allocation not given. Samples analyzed were those drawn on day 63 after the first vaccine or placebo injection. Source: peripheral blood, taken in a trial of Ad26.COV2.S vaccine versus placebo. The receptors come from a person between 18 and 65 years old who received the Ad26.COV2.S COVID-19 vaccine or a placebo.

The chain recombines TRBV18 with TRBJ1-5; tentatively, D is TRBD1 (5 bases). Germline values: CDR1 KGHSH, CDR2 LQKENI. This CDR3 contains 15 residues. V shed 4 bases and J shed 0 bases, with 10 bases lying between them. The chain's CDR3 is CASSRGVGSNQPQHF. The CDR3 region has the DNA TGTGCCAGCTCACGAGGGGTAGGTAGCAATCAGCCCCAGCATTTT.

V usage is TRBV2 and J usage is TRBJ2-2; no clear D gene. The CDR3 extends over 14 amino acids. V dropped 4 bases and J dropped 3 bases, with 9 bases sitting between them. Germline-derived CDR1 and CDR2 are SNHLY and FYNNEI. CDR3 sequence reads: CASSVRRDTGELFF. Here the CDR3 DNA reads TGTGCCAGCAGTGTTCGTAGGGACACCGGGGAGCTGTTTTTT. Together with reference TRBV2 and TRBJ2-2, the CDR3 gives the full variable domain: EPEVTQTPSHQVTQMGQEVILRCVPISNHLYFYWYRQILGQKVEFLVSFYNNEISEKSEIFDDQFSVERPDGSNFTLKIRSTKLEDSAMYFCASSVRRDTGELFFGEGSRLTVL.

The rearrangement joins TRBV18 to TRBJ2-5, with D unclear. The CDR3 covers 12 residues. V lost 3 bases and J 4 bases, leaving 6 bases between the germline ends. Per the germline V gene, CDR1 is KGHSH and CDR2 is LQKENI. In DNA form, the CDR3 reads TGTGCCAGCTCACCGGCCGCAGAGACCCAGTACTTC. Amino acids: CASSPAAETQYF.

The chain employs TRBV5-4 and TRBJ2-3, with TRBD2 matching over 10 bases. Trimming at V came to 4 bases and at J to 6 bases, leaving 8 bases not matched to a gene. The germline V gene has CDR1 SGHNT and CDR2 YYREEE (reference sequence). The CDR3 has 15 residues. CDR3 nucleotide sequence: TGTGCCAGCAGCCCCGTACTAGCGGGGCGCGATACGCAGTATTTT. The encoded protein is CASSPVLAGRDTQYF.

The rearrangement joins TRBV30 to TRBJ1-1, with 9 bases aligning to TRBD1. This CDR3 is 12 amino acids long. With V trimmed by 1 base and J by 11 bases, 5 bases remained unmatched. CDR1 GTSNPN and CDR2 SVGIG come from the germline V gene (reference sequence). This chain's CDR3 is CAWSDRGLAAFF. The CDR3, as DNA: TGTGCCTGGAGTGACAGGGGGCTCGCGGCTTTCTTT.

V is TRBV18 and J is TRBJ2-6, with D possibly TRBD1 on 5 matching bases. The germline gives CDR1 KGHSH, CDR2 LQKENI. The V and J ends lost 1 base and 5 bases respectively, with 12 bases between them. The CDR3 is made up of 16 amino acids. The CDR3 protein is CASSPQVKGWANVLTF. The CDR3 nucleotides read TGTGCCAGCTCACCACAAGTAAAGGGGTGGGCCAACGTCCTGACTTTC.

The rearrangement links TRBV14 to TRBJ1-6, with 7 bases lining up with TRBD1. Trimming at V came to 1 base and at J to 8 bases, leaving 5 bases not matched to a gene. Per germline, CDR1 SGHDN and CDR2 FVKESK. There are 15 residues in the CDR3. The CDR3 nucleotides read TGTGCCAGCAGCCAAGGGGGGACAGTTTATTCACCCCTCCACTTT. Protein sequence: CASSQGGTVYSPLHF.

This chain joins TRBV6-5 and TRBJ2-4; TRBD2 is a possible D gene (6 bases). The germline CDR1 and CDR2 sequences are MNHEY and SVGAGI. The CDR3 sequence is 14 residues long. Trimming shortened V by 7 bases and J by 8 bases, and 18 bases separated the two germline ends. This CDR3 reads CASNQDYTRDIQYF. Written as DNA, the CDR3 is TGTGCCAGCAACCAGGACTATACTAGGGACATTCAGTACTTC.

This chain uses TRBV5-1 with TRBJ2-3, with a tentative D call TRBD1 (5 bases). The CDR3 has 16 residues. Germline CDR1 reads SGHRS; CDR2 reads YFSETQ. Between the trimmed V and J ends, which lost 2 bases and 5 bases, there was a span of 18 bases. This chain's CDR3 is CASSFEDGRVGDTQYF. CDR3 coding DNA: TGCGCCAGCAGCTTTGAGGACGGCAGGGTGGGAGATACGCAGTATTTT.

The chain has TRBV18 and TRBJ2-1; TRBD2 agrees at 13 bases. CDR3 size: 16 residues. The germline V gene has CDR1 KGHSH and CDR2 LQKENI. V lost 4 bases and J lost 4; bases outside the gene matches: 4. In DNA, the CDR3 is TGTGCCAGCTCACGGACTAGCGGGGGAATGTACAATGAGCAGTTCTTC. It translates to CASSRTSGGMYNEQFF. The entire variable domain, with the rest obtained from reference TRBV18 and TRBJ2-1, is as follows: NAGVMQNPRHLVRRRGQEARLRCSPMKGHSHVYWYRQLPEEGLKFMVYLQKENIIDESGMPKERFSAEFPKEGPSILRIQQVVRGDSAAYFCASSRTSGGMYNEQFFGPGTRLTVL.

The rearrangement links TRBV11-3 to TRBJ2-7; TRBD1 matches at 7 bases. Germline lookup yields CDR1 SGHNT and CDR2 YENEEA. The V segment lost 5 bases and the J segment 3 bases; nucleotides outside the gene matches: 7. The CDR3 runs 14 residues. CDR3 nucleotide sequence: TGTGCCAGCAGCCCGGGACAGACCCACTACGAGCAGTACTTC. Translating gives CASSPGQTHYEQYF.

The chain has TRBV27 and TRBJ1-4, with a tentative D call TRBD1 (5 bases). Trimming left V 2 bases short and J 0 bases short, with 19 bases between. Germline CDR1 MNHEY, CDR2 SMNVEV (reference sequence). The CDR3 covers 19 residues. The CDR3 here is CASSLRSDRKASTNEKLFF. The CDR3 region has the DNA TGTGCCAGCAGTTTACGGTCAGACAGAAAAGCCTCAACTAATGAAAAACTGTTTTTT.

The J gene is TRBJ2-7, the V gene TRBV11-3; 15 bases align to TRBD2. Trimming at V came to 4 bases and at J to 3 bases, leaving 4 bases not matched to a gene. Germline CDR1 is SGHNT and CDR2 is YENEEA. The CDR3 length is 16 residues. In DNA, the CDR3 is TGTGCCAGCAGCTCCCGGACTAGCGGGAGGGTCTACGAGCAGTACTTC. This encodes CASSSRTSGRVYEQYF. The full variable domain, rest sourced from reference TRBV11-3 and TRBJ2-7, is EAGVVQSPRYKIIEKKQPVAFWCNPISGHNTLYWYLQNLGQGPELLIRYENEEAVDDSQLPKDRFSAERLKGVDSTLKIQPAELGDSAVYLCASSSRTSGRVYEQYFGPGTRLTVT.

The chain joins TRBV12-3 or TRBV12-4 to TRBJ1-6; D ambiguous. The CDR3 runs 12 residues. V was pared by 5 bases and J by 14 bases, with 13 bases between. The CDR3 DNA reads as TGTGCCAGCAGTCCCCAGACCGGCACCCTCCACTTT. Translated, it gives CASSPQTGTLHF.

The CDR3 spells CSAGQGVHTF. DNA for the CDR3: TGCAGCGCCGGACAGGGGGTCCACACCTTC. V is TRBV29-1 and J is TRBJ1-2; 10 bases map to TRBD1. V shed 7 bases, J shed 12 bases, and the junction held 5 bases outside the gene matches. The CDR3 has 10 amino acids. Per the germline V gene, CDR1 is SQVTM and CDR2 is ANQGSEA.

V usage is TRBV6-5 and J usage is TRBJ1-5; 10 bases line up with TRBD1. J was trimmed by 6 bases and V by 6 bases; bases with no gene match: 8. The CDR3 runs 15 residues. Germline assignment: CDR1 MNHEY and CDR2 SVGAGI. CDR3 nucleotides: TGTGCCAGCAGGAAGACAGGGGGCAGTAGTCAGCCCCAGCATTTT. Protein product: CASRKTGGSSQPQHF.

This clone was recorded only once. The chain is built from TRBV5-1 and TRBJ2-1; possibly TRBD2 for D (6 bases). The length of the CDR3 is 14 residues. V lost 2 bases to trimming and J lost 2 bases, with 8 bases between them. In germline, CDR1 is SGHRS, CDR2 YFSETQ. CDR3 amino acids: CASSLGGAYNEQFF. The DNA for the CDR3 is TGCGCCAGCAGCTTAGGCGGGGCCTACAATGAGCAGTTCTTC.

This clone occurred once. The chain employs TRBV10-1 and TRBJ2-1, with no clear D. V lost 0 bases, J lost 8 bases, and 14 bases lay in between. The CDR3 has 15 amino acids. Germline assignment: CDR1 WNHNN and CDR2 SYGVQD (reference sequence). CDR3 nucleotides: TGCGCCAGCAGTGAGTCCTTGACAACACGGCATGAGCAGTTCTTC. Its protein product is CASSESLTTRHEQFF.

The chain uses TRBV6-5 and TRBJ1-6; D is unclear. The CDR3 has 13 amino acids. Germline V gives CDR1 MNHEY, CDR2 SVGAGI. The V gene lost 5 bases and the J gene lost 14 bases, with 16 bases spanning the gap. The CDR3 reads CASSTKPVDALHF. DNA of the CDR3: TGTGCCAGCAGTACGAAACCCGTGGACGCCCTCCACTTT.

V and J are TRBV2 and TRBJ2-6, with 9 bases that match TRBD1. The germline CDR1 and CDR2 sequences are SNHLY and FYNNEI. Losses at the gene ends were 5 bases for V and 0 bases for J; bases not matched to a gene: 8. The CDR3 is 18 amino acids. The CDR3 DNA reads as TGTGCCAGCAGTAGTCCCGGGACAGGGACCTCTGGGGCCAACGTCCTGACTTTC. This sequence encodes CASSSPGTGTSGANVLTF.

Remarks on this clone: Other DNA sequences of this sample code for an identical CDR3. This chain links TRBV7-2 with TRBJ2-1; D gene ambiguous. The CDR3 consists of 12 residues. CDR1 is SGHTA, CDR2 FQGNSA, per germline. V was shortened by 5 bases and J by 7 bases, with 9 bases between the two germline ends. The CDR3 protein is CASSLQWNEQFF. DNA for the CDR3: TGTGCCAGCAGCCTGCAGTGGAATGAGCAGTTCTTC.

The V gene is TRBV5-8, the J gene TRBJ1-1, with D perhaps matching TRBD1 (6 bases). Trimming left V 4 bases short and J 1 base short, with 14 bases between. Germline CDR1 is SGHTS and CDR2 is YDEGEE. This CDR3 spans 15 amino acids. The CDR3 loop reads CASSEALTGNTEAFF. The DNA of the CDR3 is TGTGCCAGCAGCGAGGCGTTGACAGGGAACACTGAAGCTTTCTTT.

This clone occurred once. V is TRBV5-4 and J is TRBJ2-2; tentative D call: TRBD2 (6 bases). Between the trimmed V and J ends, which lost 0 bases and 5 bases, there was a span of 17 bases. This CDR3 region has 17 residues. Germline lookup yields CDR1 SGHNT and CDR2 YYREEE (reference sequence). CDR3 sequence: CASSLAALGLPTGELFF. DNA of the CDR3: TGTGCCAGCAGCTTGGCCGCGCTAGGACTACCTACCGGGGAGCTGTTTTTT.

V gene TRBV24-1 combines with J gene TRBJ2-1, with D possibly matching TRBD2 (5 bases). Germline V lookup: CDR1 KGHDR, CDR2 SFDVKD. Trimming left V 5 bases short and J 9 bases short, with 13 bases between. The CDR3 has 13 residues. In nucleotides, the CDR3 is TGTGCCACCAGTGGGACGGGATTTATTGAGCAGTTCTTC. It translates to CATSGTGFIEQFF.

This clone was seen only a few times. This chain connects TRBV7-6 to TRBJ2-2; 12 nucleotides match TRBD2. V was clipped by 10 bases and J by 4 bases; unmatched bases: 4. Germline assignment: CDR1 SGHVS and CDR2 FNYEAQ. The CDR3 spans 14 residues. The CDR3, as DNA: TGTGCCACCAGGACTAGCGGGGCCACCGGGGAGCTGTTTTTT. Amino acids: CATRTSGATGELFF.

The gene calls are TRBV10-2 and TRBJ1-2, with 9 nucleotides matching TRBD1. CDR3 length: 14 amino acids. The V segment lost 6 bases and the J segment 2 bases; nucleotides outside the gene matches: 4. CDR1 and CDR2 from the germline V gene are WSHSY and SAAADI. As DNA, the CDR3 is TGCGCCAGCAGGGGGACAGGGACCAACTATGGCTACACCTTC. Its protein is CASRGTGTNYGYTF.

The chain is built from TRBV6-6 and TRBJ2-1; D may be TRBD2 (6 bases). The germline V gene has CDR1 MNHNY and CDR2 SVGAGI (reference sequence). The CDR3 loop spans 13 amino acids. Between the trimmed V and J ends, which lost 7 bases and 9 bases, there was a span of 16 bases. The CDR3 here is CASTPIGGGEQFF. In nucleotides, the CDR3 is TGTGCCAGCACACCGATCGGGGGAGGTGAGCAGTTCTTC.

In this sample, this clone turned up a few times. The chain has TRBV27 and TRBJ1-2, with TRBD1 as a possible D gene (6 bases). Germline lookup yields CDR1 MNHEY and CDR2 SMNVEV (reference sequence). Trimming removed 4 bases from V and 0 bases from J, with 21 bases in between. The CDR3 length is 18 residues. The CDR3 coding sequence is TGTGCCAGCAGTTCCCCCATTCGTGGGGGCCCCGCTAACTATGGCTACACCTTC. Translating it yields CASSSPIRGGPANYGYTF.

This rearrangement joins TRBV7-9 to TRBJ1-1; no clear D gene. Trimming removed 5 bases at V and 4 bases at J, with 11 bases between. The germline gives CDR1 SEHNR, CDR2 FQNEAQ (reference sequence). The CDR3 is 13 amino acids. CDR3 region: CASSQAGSTEAFF. CDR3 DNA: TGTGCCAGCAGCCAGGCAGGTTCCACTGAAGCTTTCTTT.

The chain links TRBV7-9 to TRBJ2-2; D might be TRBD1 or TRBD2, each matching 5 bases. The V end was cut by 5 bases, the J end by 7 bases, with 11 bases between. The length of the CDR3 is 13 residues. The germline gives CDR1 SEHNR, CDR2 FQNEAQ (reference sequence). The CDR3 is CASSLREHGELFF. The CDR3 bases are TGTGCCAGCAGCCTCAGGGAGCACGGGGAGCTGTTTTTT.

The chain carries TRBV5-1 and TRBJ2-2, with no clear D. Germline CDR1 reads SGHRS; CDR2 reads YFSETQ. The V and J ends lost 2 bases and 4 bases respectively, with 6 bases between them. The CDR3 is 13 amino acids. The CDR3 region is CASSLAFTGELFF. In DNA, the CDR3 is TGCGCCAGCAGCTTAGCCTTCACCGGGGAGCTGTTTTTT.

The chain carries TRBV14 and TRBJ2-1, with TRBD2 as a possible D gene (7 bases). CDR3 length: 16 residues. V was trimmed by 4 bases and J by 5 bases, leaving 18 bases between them. Germline CDR1 SGHDN, CDR2 FVKESK. The CDR3 DNA is TGTGCCAGCAGCCCTCTAGGGGGGGGGAGCAACAATGAGCAGTTCTTC. Protein: CASSPLGGGSNNEQFF.